The rows below give T cell receptor beta chains drawn from one sample of a study of T cell responses to AZD1222 COVID-19 vaccine. Generated by immunoSEQ multiplex PCR, the TCRdb table keeps only in-frame clones and is missing some. The sample gives approximately 150,000 clones, about 90% of which show up once; roughly 1.3% is in the top ten. The material sequenced was peripheral blood, taken on day 0 of AZD1222 vaccination. The receptors were sampled from an adult in good health. CDR3s include the opening cysteine and the closing phenylalanine or tryptophan. The order of the fields is V gene, D gene, J gene, clone size, CDR3 DNA, CDR3 protein. D genes are given only for firm matches. Only some rows state a clone size, as once, few, many or a class for expanded clones.

>TRBV4-2|NA|TRBJ2-5|NA
TGTGCCAGCAGCCAGGCCCCAGGAACGGGAGAGACCCAGTACTTC
CASSQAPGTGETQYF
>TRBV11-1|NA|TRBJ2-3|NA
TGTGCCAGCAGCTTAGCCGGCGGCGTGGATACGCAGTATTTT
CASSLAGGVDTQYF
>TRBV12-5|NA|TRBJ1-1|NA
TGTGCTAGTGCCCCCGCCCCATCAACCAAAGCTTTCTTT
CASAPAPSTKAFF
>TRBV15|NA|TRBJ1-5|once
TGTGCCACCAGCAGAGTAGGCGGGCCCCAGCATTTT
CATSRVGGPQHF
>TRBV27|TRBD1|TRBJ2-7|NA
TGTGCCAGCAGTTTGGACAGGGGCGAGCAGTACTTC
CASSLDRGEQYF
>TRBV27|TRBD1|TRBJ1-1|NA
TGTGCCAGCAGTTTGGGACAGGGCGGGTCTGAAGCTTTCTTT
CASSLGQGGSEAFF
>TRBV19|NA|TRBJ1-5|NA
TGTGCCAGTAGTACCTGGCCTGATCAGCCCCAGCATTTT
CASSTWPDQPQHF
>TRBV27|TRBD1|TRBJ1-6|once
TGTGCCAGCAGACATGGACAGGGGGCTTGGAATTCACCCCTCCACTTT
CASRHGQGAWNSPLHF
>TRBV6-1|TRBD2|TRBJ2-4|NA
TGTGCCAGCAGTGAAACGGGGAGGGGCAACATTCAGTACTTC
CASSETGRGNIQYF
>TRBV25-1|NA|TRBJ1-6|NA
TGTGCCAGTACTCAGGGGTTGCGAAGTTCACCCCTCCACTTT
CASTQGLRSSPLHF
>TRBV3-1/TRBV3-2|NA|TRBJ2-5|NA
TGTGCCAGCAGCCAATCGGCCAATGGAGGGGAGACCCAGTACTTC
CASSQSANGGETQYF
>TRBV19|NA|TRBJ2-7|NA
TGTGCCAGTAGTATCGGGCAGCCCTACGAGCAGTACTTC
CASSIGQPYEQYF
>TRBV5-1|TRBD2|TRBJ2-4|NA
TGCGCCAGCAGCTTTTCTAGCGGGAGGGGCCTAGCCAAAAACATTCAGTACTTC
CASSFSSGRGLAKNIQYF
>TRBV7-2|TRBD1|TRBJ1-1|NA
TGTGCCAGCAGCTTGGACAGGGTCGCTGAAGCTTTCTTT
CASSLDRVAEAFF
>TRBV10-3|NA|TRBJ1-6|NA
TGTGCCATCGCAGAGGGCAGCGGTTCACCCCTCCACTTT
CAIAEGSGSPLHF
>TRBV30|TRBD1|TRBJ1-1|once
TGTGCCTGGAGTGGGGCGGACAGGACAGGGGTTTTAAAGGCTGAAGCTTTCTTT
CAWSGADRTGVLKAEAFF
>TRBV18|NA|TRBJ1-1|NA
TGTGCCAGCTCACCGGGGTCGGCAGGGAGAGGCACTGAAGCTTTCTTT
CASSPGSAGRGTEAFF
>TRBV7-9|TRBD2|TRBJ2-3|NA
TGTGCCAGCAGCTTAGCTCCTAGCGGGGGTCCAGATACGCAGTATTTT
CASSLAPSGGPDTQYF
>TRBV7-2|TRBD2|TRBJ2-7|NA
TGTGCCAGCAGGAACGGGGGGAGCTCCTACGAGCAGTACTTC
CASRNGGSSYEQYF